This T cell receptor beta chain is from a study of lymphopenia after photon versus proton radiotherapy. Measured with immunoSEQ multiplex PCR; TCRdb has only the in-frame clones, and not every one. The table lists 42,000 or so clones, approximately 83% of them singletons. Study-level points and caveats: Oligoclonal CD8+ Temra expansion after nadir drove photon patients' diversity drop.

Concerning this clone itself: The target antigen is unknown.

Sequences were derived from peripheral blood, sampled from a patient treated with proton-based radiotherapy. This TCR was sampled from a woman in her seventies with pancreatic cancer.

The DNA of the CDR3 is TGTGCCAGCAGCCAGTGGTCGGGACTAGTTTACAATGAGCAGTTCTTC. Protein: CASSQWSGLVYNEQFF. The J gene is TRBJ2-1, the V gene TRBV14, with 8 bases that match TRBD2. Trimming cost V 3 bases and J 4 bases; bases outside gene matches: 8. CDR3 length equals 16 residues. CDR1 and CDR2 from the germline V gene are SGHDN and FVKESK.